A selection of T cell receptor beta chains follows, all from one sample in a study of blood T cell repertoires in COVID-19. Repertoires were generated with immunoSEQ multiplex PCR, while TCRdb's copy carries only in-frame clones and drops some. Of about 170,000 clones in the sample, about 83% were seen once. Sequenced input: peripheral blood. The receptors here all came from a woman older than 75 with acute or convalescent COVID-19. Both conserved end residues are part of each CDR3. The D gene is left open where the match is weak. Clone size is given for some rows only: seen once, a few or many times, or a class if the clone is expanded.

TRBV12-3/TRBV12-4,TRBD1,.,TRBJ1-5,TGTGCCAGCAGTCGAACAGGGGATCAGCCCCAGCATTTT,CASSRTGDQPQHF
TRBV3-1/TRBV3-2,TRBD2,once,TRBJ2-7,TGTGCCAGCAGCCAAGAGTGGGTAGCGGGACTCTACGAGCAGTACTTC,CASSQEWVAGLYEQYF
TRBV18,.,.,TRBJ1-4,TGTGCCAGCTCACCAGCACAGCATCCAACTAATGAAAAACTGTTTTTT,CASSPAQHPTNEKLFF
TRBV4-3,.,.,TRBJ2-5,TGCGCCAGCAGCCCGACTCAGCCCCAGTACTTC,CASSPTQPQYF
TRBV24-1,.,few,TRBJ2-7,TGTGCCACCAGTGAACTGGGAGTTGCCTACGAGCAGTACTTC,CATSELGVAYEQYF
TRBV19,.,.,TRBJ1-5,TGTGCCAGTGCGAGCAGGGCCTATAGCAATCAGCCCCAGCATTTT,CASASRAYSNQPQHF
TRBV4-1,TRBD1,.,TRBJ1-6,TGCGCCAGCAGCCTCCGGGACACAGGGGGATATAATTCACCCCTCCACTTT,CASSLRDTGGYNSPLHF
TRBV7-2,.,once,TRBJ2-2,TGTGCCAGCAGCTTAGGGGGGCAGGGACACACCGGGGAGCTGTTTTTT,CASSLGGQGHTGELFF
TRBV27,.,few,TRBJ2-2,TGTGCCAGCAGTTCGTATACAGCGAACACCGGGGAGCTGTTTTTT,CASSSYTANTGELFF
TRBV19,.,.,TRBJ1-2,TGTGCCAGTAGGCCCCAGTCTAACTATGGCTACACCTTC,CASRPQSNYGYTF
TRBV4-1,.,few,TRBJ2-7,TGCGCCAGCAGCGGAAGCGGAGGGACCTACGAGCAGTACTTC,CASSGSGGTYEQYF
TRBV6-5,.,.,TRBJ1-5,TGTGCCAGCAGCGGGGGGGAGGGGCATCCCCAGCATTTT,CASSGGEGHPQHF
TRBV7-2,TRBD2,.,TRBJ2-3,TGTGCCAGCAGCTTAGCGTCCCGTAGTGGCGGGGGGGGCCCAGATACGCAGTATTTT,CASSLASRSGGGGPDTQYF
TRBV9,TRBD1,.,TRBJ2-3,TGTGCCAGCAGCGTAGCGGGACAGGATACGCAGTATTTT,CASSVAGQDTQYF
TRBV6-2/TRBV6-3,.,many,TRBJ2-7,TGTGCCAGCAGTTCCCCGCGGGAGCAGTACTTC,CASSSPREQYF
TRBV25-1,TRBD1,.,TRBJ1-1,TGTGCCAGCAGTCGAGGGACAGGCGAAGCTTTCTTT,CASSRGTGEAFF
TRBV6-5,.,.,TRBJ2-2,TGTGCCAGCAGGCTGAGACTGGGCGGGTCCGGGGAGCTGTTTTTT,CASRLRLGGSGELFF
TRBV3-1/TRBV3-2,TRBD1,.,TRBJ1-2,TGTGCCAGCAGCCAAGACGGGACAGGGGTTTCTCGTTACTATGGCTACACCTTC,CASSQDGTGVSRYYGYTF
TRBV30,TRBD1,.,TRBJ1-1,TGTGCCGGGGACAGGGAGAACACTGAAGCTTTCTTT,CAGDRENTEAFF
TRBV10-3,.,.,TRBJ1-6,TGTGCCATCTCCCCGCGTCAGGAAAATTCACCCCTCCACTTT,CAISPRQENSPLHF
TRBV16,.,.,TRBJ1-2,TGTGCCAGCAGCCACGGACTACAGCGAAGGCTCCCTAGTGGCTACACCTTC,CASSHGLQRRLPSGYTF